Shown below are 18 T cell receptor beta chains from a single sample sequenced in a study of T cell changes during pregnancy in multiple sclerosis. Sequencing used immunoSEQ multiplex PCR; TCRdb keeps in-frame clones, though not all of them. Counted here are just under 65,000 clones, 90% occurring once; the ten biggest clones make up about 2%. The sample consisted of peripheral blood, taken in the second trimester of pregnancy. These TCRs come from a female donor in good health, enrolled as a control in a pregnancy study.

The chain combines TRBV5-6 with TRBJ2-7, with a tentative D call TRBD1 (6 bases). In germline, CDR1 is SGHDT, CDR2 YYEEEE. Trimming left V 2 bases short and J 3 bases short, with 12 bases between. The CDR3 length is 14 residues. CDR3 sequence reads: CASSLGDIGYEQYF. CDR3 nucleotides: TGTGCCAGCAGCTTAGGGGACATCGGCTACGAGCAGTACTTC.

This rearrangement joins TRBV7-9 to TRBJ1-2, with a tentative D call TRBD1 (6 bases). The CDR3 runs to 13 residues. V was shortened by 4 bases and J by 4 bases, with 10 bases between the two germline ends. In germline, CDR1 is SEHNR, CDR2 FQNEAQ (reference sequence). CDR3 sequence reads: CASSSGQRYGYTF. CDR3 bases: TGTGCCAGCAGCTCGGGACAACGCTATGGCTACACCTTC.

CDR3 region: CASSLAGGADEQFF. In DNA form, the CDR3 reads TGTGCCAGCAGCCTAGCGGGAGGGGCTGATGAGCAGTTCTTC. The chain joins TRBV6-4 to TRBJ2-1; TRBD2 matches 12 bases. The CDR3 runs 14 residues. J was trimmed by 8 bases and V by 6 bases; bases with no gene match: 5. The germline V gene encodes CDR1 MRHNA and CDR2 SNTAGT.

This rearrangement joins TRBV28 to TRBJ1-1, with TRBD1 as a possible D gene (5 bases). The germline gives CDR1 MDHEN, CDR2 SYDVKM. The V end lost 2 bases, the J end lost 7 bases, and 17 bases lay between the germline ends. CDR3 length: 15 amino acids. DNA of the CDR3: TGTGCCAGCAGTTTACATCAGGGTACCGGGAGTGAAGCTTTCTTT. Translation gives CASSLHQGTGSEAFF. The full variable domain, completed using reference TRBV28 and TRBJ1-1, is DVKVTQSSRYLVKRTGEKVFLECVQDMDHENMFWYRQDPGLGLRLIYFSYDVKMKEKGDIPEGYSVSREKKERFSLILESASTNQTSMYLCASSLHQGTGSEAFFGQGTRLTVV.

The CDR3 nucleotides read TGCAGCGTTTCCGGGACTGAAGCTTTCTTT. Its protein is CSVSGTEAFF. The chain uses TRBV29-1 and TRBJ1-1; D gene unclear. V was trimmed by 5 bases and J by 5 bases, leaving 6 bases between them. CDR3 length equals 10 residues. The V gene's germline CDR1 is SQVTM and CDR2 ANQGSEA. The variable domain in full, completed from reference TRBV29-1 and TRBJ1-1, reads SAVISQKPSRDICQRGTSLTIQCQVDSQVTMMFWYRQQPGQSLTLIATANQGSEATYESGFVIDKFPISRPNLTFSTLTVSNMSPEDSSIYLCSVSGTEAFFGQGTRLTVV.

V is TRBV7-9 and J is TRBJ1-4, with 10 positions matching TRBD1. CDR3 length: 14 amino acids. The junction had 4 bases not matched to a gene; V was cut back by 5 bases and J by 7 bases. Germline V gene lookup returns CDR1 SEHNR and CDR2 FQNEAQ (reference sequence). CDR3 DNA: TGTGCCAGCAGCCACGGACAGGGGGGTGAAAAACTGTTTTTT. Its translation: CASSHGQGGEKLFF.

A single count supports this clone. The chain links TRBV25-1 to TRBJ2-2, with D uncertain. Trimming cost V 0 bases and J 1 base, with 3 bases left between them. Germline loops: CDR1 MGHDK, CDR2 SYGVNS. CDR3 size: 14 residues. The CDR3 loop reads CASSEYRNTGELFF. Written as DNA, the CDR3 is TGTGCCAGCAGTGAATACAGGAACACCGGGGAGCTGTTTTTT. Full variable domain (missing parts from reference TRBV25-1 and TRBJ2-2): EADIYQTPRYLVIGTGKKITLECSQTMGHDKMYWYQQDPGMELHLIHYSYGVNSTEKGDLSSESTVSRIRTEHFPLTLESARPSHTSQYLCASSEYRNTGELFFGEGSRLTVL.

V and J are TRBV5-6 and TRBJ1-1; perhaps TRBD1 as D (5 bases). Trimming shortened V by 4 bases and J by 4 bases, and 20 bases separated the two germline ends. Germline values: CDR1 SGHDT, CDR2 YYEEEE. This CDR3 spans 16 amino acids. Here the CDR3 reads CASSITGPAASTEAFF. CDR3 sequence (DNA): TGTGCCAGCAGCATAACAGGACCGGCAGCGAGCACTGAAGCTTTCTTT.

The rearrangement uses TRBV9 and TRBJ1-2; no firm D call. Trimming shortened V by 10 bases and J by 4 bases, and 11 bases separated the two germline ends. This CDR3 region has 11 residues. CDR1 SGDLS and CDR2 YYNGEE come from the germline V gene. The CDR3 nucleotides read TGTGCCTCCTGGGGAGTCTATGGCTACACCTTC. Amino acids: CASWGVYGYTF. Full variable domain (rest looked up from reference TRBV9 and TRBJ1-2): DSGVTQTPKHLITATGQRVTLRCSPRSGDLSVYWYQQSLDQGLQFLIQYYNGEERAKGNILERFSAQQFPDLHSELNLSSLELGDSALYFCASWGVYGYTFGSGTRLTVV.

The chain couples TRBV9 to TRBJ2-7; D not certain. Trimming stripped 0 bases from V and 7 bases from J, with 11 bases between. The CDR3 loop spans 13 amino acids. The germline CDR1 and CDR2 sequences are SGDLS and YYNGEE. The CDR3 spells CASSVGTATEQYF. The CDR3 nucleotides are TGTGCCAGCAGCGTAGGAACAGCTACGGAGCAGTACTTC.

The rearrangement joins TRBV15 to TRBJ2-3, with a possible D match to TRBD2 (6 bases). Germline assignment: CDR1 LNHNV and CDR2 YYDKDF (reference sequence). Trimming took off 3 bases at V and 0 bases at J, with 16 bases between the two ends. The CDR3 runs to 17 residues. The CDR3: CATSRGVAEPSTDTQYF. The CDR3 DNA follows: TGTGCCACCAGCAGGGGGGTAGCGGAACCTAGCACAGATACGCAGTATTTT.

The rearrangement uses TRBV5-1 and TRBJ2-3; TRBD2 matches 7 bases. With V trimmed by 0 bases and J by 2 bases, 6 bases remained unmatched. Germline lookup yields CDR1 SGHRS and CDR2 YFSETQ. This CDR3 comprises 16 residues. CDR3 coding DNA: TGCGCCAGCAGCTTGGTTGCTAGCGGAAACACAGATACGCAGTATTTT. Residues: CASSLVASGNTDTQYF.

In nucleotides, the CDR3 is TGTGCCAGCAGCTTAAAGAGCGTGACAGGGGTTCCAGATACGCAGTATTTT. Translated: CASSLKSVTGVPDTQYF. V usage is TRBV7-8 and J usage is TRBJ2-3, with TRBD1 matching over 8 bases. Germline V gene sequence: CDR1 SGHVS, CDR2 FQNEAQ. The CDR3 contains 17 residues. The V segment lost 2 bases and the J segment 4 bases; nucleotides outside the gene matches: 11.

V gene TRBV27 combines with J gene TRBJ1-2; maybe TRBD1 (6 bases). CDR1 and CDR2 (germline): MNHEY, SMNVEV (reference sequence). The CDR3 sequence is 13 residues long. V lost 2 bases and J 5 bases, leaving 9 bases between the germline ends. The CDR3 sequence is CASSLTGNYGYTF. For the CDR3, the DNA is TGTGCCAGCAGTTTAACAGGGAATTATGGCTACACCTTC.

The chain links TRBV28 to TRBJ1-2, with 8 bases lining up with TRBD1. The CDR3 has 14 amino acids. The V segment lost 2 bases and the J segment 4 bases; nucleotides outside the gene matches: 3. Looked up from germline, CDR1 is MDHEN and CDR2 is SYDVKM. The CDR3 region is CASSLPTGGYGYTF. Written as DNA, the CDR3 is TGTGCCAGCAGTTTACCCACAGGGGGCTATGGCTACACCTTC.

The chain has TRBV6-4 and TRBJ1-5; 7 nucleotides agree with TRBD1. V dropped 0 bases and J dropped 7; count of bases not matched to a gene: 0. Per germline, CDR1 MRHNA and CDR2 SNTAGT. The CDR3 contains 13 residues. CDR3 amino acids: CASSDSGGQPQHF. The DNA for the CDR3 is TGTGCCAGCAGTGACTCAGGGGGCCAGCCCCAGCATTTT.

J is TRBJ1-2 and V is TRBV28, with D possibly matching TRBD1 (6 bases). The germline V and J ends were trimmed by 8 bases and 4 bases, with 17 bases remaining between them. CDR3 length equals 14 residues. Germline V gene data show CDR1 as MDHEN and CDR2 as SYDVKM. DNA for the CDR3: TGTGCCAGCGGGTTGGGTAGGGGGGGCTATGGCTACACCTTC. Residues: CASGLGRGGYGYTF.

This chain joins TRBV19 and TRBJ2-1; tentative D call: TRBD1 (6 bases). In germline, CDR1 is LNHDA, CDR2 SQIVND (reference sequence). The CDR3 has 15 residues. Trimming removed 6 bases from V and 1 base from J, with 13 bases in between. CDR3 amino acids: CASSADRSSYNEQFF. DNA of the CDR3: TGTGCCAGTAGCGCGGACAGATCTTCCTACAATGAGCAGTTCTTC. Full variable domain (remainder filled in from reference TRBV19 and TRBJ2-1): DGGITQSPKYLFRKEGQNVTLSCEQNLNHDAMYWYRQDPGQGLRLIYYSQIVNDFQKGDIAEGYSVSREKKESFPLTVTSAQKNPTAFYLCASSADRSSYNEQFFGPGTRLTVL.